This TCR beta chain was documented in a study of CD8+ T cells in alopecia areata (dated by TCRdb to the late 2010s). About the investigation overall: Treated patients were enrolled in an open-label pilot trial of oral tofacitinib at 5 to 10 mg twice daily for moderate-to-severe alopecia areata. In treated patients, disease severity was measured using the SALT score, which gives the percentage of scalp surface area affected. Patients stayed on tofacitinib for 6 to 18 months and then had 6 months of follow-up off drug so that delayed response and recurrence could be assessed. Scalp clonality was compared among normal scalp (n=4), patchy alopecia areata scalp (n=8), and alopecia totalis/universalis scalp (n=8). RNA was extracted with the PAXgene miRNA kit for fixed scalp, the miRNeasy kit for PBMCs, and the RNeasy kit for mouse skin. immunoSEQ multiplex PCR using 35 Vbeta forward primers and 13 Jbeta reverse primers was used to amplify TCRbeta CDR3 regions. High-throughput TCRbeta sequencing was used to examine T cell clonal expansion in alopecia areata in both the C3H/HeJ mouse model and human patients. On the human side, TCRbeta sequencing was run on scalp tissue and on sorted CD4+ and CD8+ peripheral blood T cells from healthy controls and from alopecia areata patients with either patchy or totalis/universalis disease. Biopsies were taken from tofacitinib-treated patients at baseline and again at 4 and 24 weeks into treatment, and several of those patients also had a later scalp biopsy. Overall study results and their limits: Because the treated cohort was small and had only one nonresponder, larger studies are needed to examine links between baseline CD8+ expansion and response. Scalp TCR repertoire analysis is complicated because resident alphabeta T cells in normal human skin are also sequenced, whereas mouse skin is dominated by gammadelta T cells. With tofacitinib, both scalp clonality and the number of expanded CD8+ clones among the top 100 scalp clones went down significantly. Many expanded lesional clones persisted in scalp and blood during tofacitinib treatment, which may partly explain relapse after stopping treatment. Compared with normal scalp, lesional scalp had higher clonality and more expanded CD8+ clones, particularly in alopecia totalis/universalis, a pattern that suggests antigenic drive. Shared TCR sequences between patients were less evident than in mice, which may be partly attributable to HLA diversity in the patient population.

Regarding this clone: Its antigen is unknown. No much larger clone exists at a distance of one base, and base qualities are not known.

The treatment or condition label corresponds to: oral pan-JAK inhibitor, 5-10 mg twice daily. From alopecia areata patients, peripheral blood was collected along with lesional scalp punch biopsies. After PBMCs were isolated by density centrifugation and stained for CD3, CD4 and CD8, a FACSAria was used to sort CD4+ and CD8+ T cells. The library came from the immunoSEQ multiplex PCR assay. RNA was extracted from all samples and reverse transcribed into cDNA as template for TCR sequencing. First-strand cDNA was synthesized with SuperScript III using a 2:1 mix of oligo-dT and random hexamers. A synthetic immune receptor repertoire was used to gauge amplification bias, and whatever bias remained was removed computationally. Concerning the study's data processing: Raw reads were preprocessed for error removal, and CDR3 was defined according to IMGT conventions as running from the conserved cysteine to phenylalanine. Clonality was computed as 1 minus the Shannon entropy, with the entropy normalized by log2 of the number of productive unique TCRs. Whether scalp clones were CD4 or CD8 was inferred by matching scalp TCRbeta sequences against CD4 and CD8 repertoires sorted from blood. TCRdb provides this immuneACCESS table in a form limited to in-frame rearrangements. Some clones are lacking; in checked studies, under half of them reflect an unresolved V gene, and why the rest are absent is not known. For V, J and clone size, that table is used; D and trimming come from the DNA. For this sample there are 150,000 to 200,000 clones; roughly half appear just once. Jointly, the top ten make up roughly a tenth of the sample.

Sequencing used CD8+ T cells sorted from blood, obtained around week 53, from a patient treated with tofacitinib. The origin of this receptor is a human donor with alopecia areata.

At the DNA level, the sequence is TGTGCCACTAGGGCGGGGGATACGCAGTATTTT. The encoded protein is CATRAGDTQYF. In this chain, TRBV15 is recombined with TRBJ2-3, with TRBD2 tentatively as D gene (6 bases match). The cysteine opens and the phenylalanine closes a CDR3 of 11 amino acids. Of the read, only the CDR3 DNA is kept; its 33 bases are in frame from base 1. Relative to germline, V is 9 bases shorter and J is 6 bases shorter, with 10 bases between their ends. The germline V gene encodes CDR1 LNHNV and CDR2 YYDKDF (reference sequence).